This TCR beta chain was profiled in a study of T cell changes during pregnancy in multiple sclerosis. Profiling relied on immunoSEQ multiplex PCR, and the TCRdb table lists in-frame clones only, not all of them. Counted here are about 130,000 clones, 90% to 98% occurring once; the ten biggest clones make up 0.4% to 0.5%. Germline CDR1 SGDLS, CDR2 YYNGEE. The CDR3 is 14 residues long. V was clipped by 0 bases and J by 4 bases, with 9 bases between them. This clone was seen a single time. The chain has TRBV9 and TRBJ2-3; TRBD2 might be the D (5 bases). The TCR comes from a female donor with multiple sclerosis, enrolled in a pregnancy study. The starting material was peripheral blood, obtained after pregnancy. This CDR3 is CASSVGLAADTQYF. For the CDR3, the DNA is TGTGCCAGCAGCGTAGGGCTAGCTGCAGATACGCAGTATTTT.